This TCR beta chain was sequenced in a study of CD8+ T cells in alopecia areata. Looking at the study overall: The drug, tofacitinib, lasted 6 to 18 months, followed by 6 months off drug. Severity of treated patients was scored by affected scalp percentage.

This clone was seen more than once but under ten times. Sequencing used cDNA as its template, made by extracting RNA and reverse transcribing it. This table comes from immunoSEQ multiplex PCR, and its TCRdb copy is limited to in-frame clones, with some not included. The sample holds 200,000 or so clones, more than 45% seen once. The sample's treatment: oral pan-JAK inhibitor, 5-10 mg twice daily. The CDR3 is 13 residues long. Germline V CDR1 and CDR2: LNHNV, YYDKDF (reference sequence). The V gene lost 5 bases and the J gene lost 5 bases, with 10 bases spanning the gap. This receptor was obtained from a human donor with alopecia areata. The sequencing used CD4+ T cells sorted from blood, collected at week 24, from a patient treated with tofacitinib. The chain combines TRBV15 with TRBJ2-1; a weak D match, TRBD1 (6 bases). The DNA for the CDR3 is TGTGCCACCAGCCGGGACACCAACAATGAGCAGTTCTTC. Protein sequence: CATSRDTNNEQFF.